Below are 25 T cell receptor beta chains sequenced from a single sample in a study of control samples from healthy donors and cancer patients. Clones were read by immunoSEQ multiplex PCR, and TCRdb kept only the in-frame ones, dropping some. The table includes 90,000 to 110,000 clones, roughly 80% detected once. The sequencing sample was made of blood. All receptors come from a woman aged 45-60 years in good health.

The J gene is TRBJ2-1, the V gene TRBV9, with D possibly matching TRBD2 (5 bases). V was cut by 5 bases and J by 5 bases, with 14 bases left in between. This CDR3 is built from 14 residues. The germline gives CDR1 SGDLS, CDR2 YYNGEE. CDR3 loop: CASSNLAANNEQFF. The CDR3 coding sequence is TGTGCCAGCAGTAACCTAGCTGCGAACAATGAGCAGTTCTTC.

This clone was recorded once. CDR3 bases: TGTGCCAGCTCATCGAGGACAGACCATAGCAATCAGCCCCAGCATTTT. Protein sequence: CASSSRTDHSNQPQHF. The chain combines TRBV18 with TRBJ1-5; possible D gene TRBD1, 6 bases. V lost 5 bases to trimming and J lost 0 bases, with 14 bases between them. The CDR3 contains 16 residues. Germline V gives CDR1 KGHSH, CDR2 LQKENI.

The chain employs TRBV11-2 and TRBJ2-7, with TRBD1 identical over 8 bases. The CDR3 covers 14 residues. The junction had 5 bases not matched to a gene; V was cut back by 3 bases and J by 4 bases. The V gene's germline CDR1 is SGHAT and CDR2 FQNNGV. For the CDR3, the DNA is TGTGCCAGCAGCTTGGACAGGGCCTTATACGAGCAGTACTTC. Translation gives CASSLDRALYEQYF.

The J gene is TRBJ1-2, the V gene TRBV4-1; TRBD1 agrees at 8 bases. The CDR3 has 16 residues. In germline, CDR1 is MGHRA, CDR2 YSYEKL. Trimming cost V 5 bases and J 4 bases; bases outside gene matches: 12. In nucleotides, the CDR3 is TGCGCCAGCAGCACACGCCGTGCCAGGGGGCTCTATGGCTACACCTTC. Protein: CASSTRRARGLYGYTF.

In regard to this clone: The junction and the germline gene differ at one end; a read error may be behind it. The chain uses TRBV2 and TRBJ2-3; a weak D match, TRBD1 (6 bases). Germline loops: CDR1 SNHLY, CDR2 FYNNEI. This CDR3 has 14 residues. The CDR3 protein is CVSRIQGPTDTQYF. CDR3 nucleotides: TGTGTCAGCAGGATACAGGGCCCCACAGATACGCAGTATTTT.

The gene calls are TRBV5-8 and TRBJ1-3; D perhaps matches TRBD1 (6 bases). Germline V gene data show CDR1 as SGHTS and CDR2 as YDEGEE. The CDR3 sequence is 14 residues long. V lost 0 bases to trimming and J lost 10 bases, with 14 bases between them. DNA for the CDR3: TGTGCCAGCAGCTTGGTGACAGGTGGGGAAACCATATATTTT. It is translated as CASSLVTGGETIYF.

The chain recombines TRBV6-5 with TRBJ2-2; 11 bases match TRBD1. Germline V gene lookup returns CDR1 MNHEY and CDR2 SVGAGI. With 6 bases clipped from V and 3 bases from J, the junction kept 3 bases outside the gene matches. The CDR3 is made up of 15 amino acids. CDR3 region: CASSQGQGDTGELFF. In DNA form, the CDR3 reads TGTGCCAGCAGCCAGGGACAGGGGGACACCGGGGAGCTGTTTTTT.

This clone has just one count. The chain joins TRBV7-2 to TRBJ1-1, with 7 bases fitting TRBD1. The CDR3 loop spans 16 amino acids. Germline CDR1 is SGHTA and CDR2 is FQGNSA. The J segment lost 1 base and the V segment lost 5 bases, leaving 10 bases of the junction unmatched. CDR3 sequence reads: CASSPTGVGGNTEAFF. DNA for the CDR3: TGTGCCAGCAGCCCCACAGGGGTCGGGGGGAACACTGAAGCTTTCTTT.

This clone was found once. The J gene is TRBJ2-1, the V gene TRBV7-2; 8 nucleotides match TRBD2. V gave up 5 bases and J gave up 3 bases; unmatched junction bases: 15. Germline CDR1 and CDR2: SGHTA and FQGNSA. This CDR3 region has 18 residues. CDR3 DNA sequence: TGTGCCAGCAGCCTTACGGCCGGGCTAGCGGGTTTCTACAATGAGCAGTTCTTC. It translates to CASSLTAGLAGFYNEQFF.

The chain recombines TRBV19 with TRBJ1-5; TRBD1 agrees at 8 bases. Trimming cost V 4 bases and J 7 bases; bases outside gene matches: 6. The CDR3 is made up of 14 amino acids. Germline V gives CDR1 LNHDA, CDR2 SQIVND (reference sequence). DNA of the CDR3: TGTGCCAGTAGTACCGGACAGGGTGGACAGCCCCAGCATTTT. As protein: CASSTGQGGQPQHF.

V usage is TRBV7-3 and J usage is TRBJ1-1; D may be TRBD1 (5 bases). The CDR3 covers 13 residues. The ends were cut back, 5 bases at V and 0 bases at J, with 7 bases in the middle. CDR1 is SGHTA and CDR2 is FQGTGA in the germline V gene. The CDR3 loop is CASSATVNTEAFF. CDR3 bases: TGTGCCAGCAGCGCGACAGTGAACACTGAAGCTTTCTTT.

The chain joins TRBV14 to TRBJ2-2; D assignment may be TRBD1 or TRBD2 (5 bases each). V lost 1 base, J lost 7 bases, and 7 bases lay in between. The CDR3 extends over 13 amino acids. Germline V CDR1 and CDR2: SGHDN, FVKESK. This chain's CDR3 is CASSQARGGELFF. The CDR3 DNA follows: TGTGCCAGCAGCCAAGCGAGGGGCGGGGAGCTGTTTTTT.

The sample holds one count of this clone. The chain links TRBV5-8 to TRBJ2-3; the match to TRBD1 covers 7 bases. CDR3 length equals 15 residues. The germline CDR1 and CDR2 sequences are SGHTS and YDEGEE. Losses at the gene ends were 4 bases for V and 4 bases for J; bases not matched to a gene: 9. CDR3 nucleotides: TGTGCCAGCAGCCGACGACAGGGTCAATCAGATACGCAGTATTTT. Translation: CASSRRQGQSDTQYF.

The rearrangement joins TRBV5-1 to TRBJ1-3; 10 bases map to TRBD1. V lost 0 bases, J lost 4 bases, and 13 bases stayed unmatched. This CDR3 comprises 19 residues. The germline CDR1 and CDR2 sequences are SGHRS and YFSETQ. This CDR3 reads CASSLGFLRQGAPGNTIYF. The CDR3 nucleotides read TGCGCCAGCAGCTTGGGTTTCCTTCGACAGGGGGCGCCAGGAAACACCATATATTTT.

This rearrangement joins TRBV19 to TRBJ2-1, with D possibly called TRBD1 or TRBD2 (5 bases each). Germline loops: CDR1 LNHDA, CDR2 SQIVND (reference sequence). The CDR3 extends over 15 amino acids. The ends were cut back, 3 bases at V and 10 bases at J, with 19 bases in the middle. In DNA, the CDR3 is TGTGCCAGTAGTATTTTTTCTACTCGGGGCCCCGAGCAGTTCTTC. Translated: CASSIFSTRGPEQFF.

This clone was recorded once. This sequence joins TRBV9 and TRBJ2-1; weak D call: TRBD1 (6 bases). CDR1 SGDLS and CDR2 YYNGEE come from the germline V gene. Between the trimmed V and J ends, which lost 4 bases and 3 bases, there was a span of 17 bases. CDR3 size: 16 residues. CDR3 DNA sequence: TGTGCCAGCAGCCCCACAGATGCAGGGGTCTACAATGAGCAGTTCTTC. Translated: CASSPTDAGVYNEQFF.

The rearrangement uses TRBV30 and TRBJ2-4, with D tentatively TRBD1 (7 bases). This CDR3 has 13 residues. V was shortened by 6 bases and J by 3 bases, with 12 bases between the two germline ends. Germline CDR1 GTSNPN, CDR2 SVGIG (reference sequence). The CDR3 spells CACYRGGKNIQYF. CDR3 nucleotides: TGTGCCTGTTACAGGGGAGGCAAAAACATTCAGTACTTC.

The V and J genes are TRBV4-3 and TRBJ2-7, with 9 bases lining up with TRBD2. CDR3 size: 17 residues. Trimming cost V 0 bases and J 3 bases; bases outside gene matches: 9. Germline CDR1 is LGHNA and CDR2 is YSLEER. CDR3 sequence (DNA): TGCGCCAGCAGCCAAGAGGGACCTAGCGGGGTTATCTACGAGCAGTACTTC. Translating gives CASSQEGPSGVIYEQYF.

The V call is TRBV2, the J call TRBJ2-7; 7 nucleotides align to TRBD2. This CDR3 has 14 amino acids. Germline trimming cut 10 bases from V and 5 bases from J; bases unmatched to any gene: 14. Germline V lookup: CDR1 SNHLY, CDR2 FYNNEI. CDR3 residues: CAISGRGSFDEQYF. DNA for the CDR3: TGTGCCATCTCGGGGCGGGGGAGTTTTGACGAGCAGTACTTC.

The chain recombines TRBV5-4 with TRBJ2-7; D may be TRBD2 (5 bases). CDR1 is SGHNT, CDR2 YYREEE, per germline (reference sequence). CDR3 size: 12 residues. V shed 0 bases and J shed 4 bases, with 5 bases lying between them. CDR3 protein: CASSLGEYEQYF. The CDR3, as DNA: TGTGCCAGCAGCTTGGGGGAGTACGAGCAGTACTTC.

The CDR3 bases are TGTGCCAGCAGTTCCACCTACGAGCAGTACTTC. This gives the protein CASSSTYEQYF. The chain couples TRBV28 to TRBJ2-7; D not resolved. The CDR3 has 11 amino acids. V was cut by 4 bases and J by 2 bases, with 3 bases left in between. CDR1 is MDHEN and CDR2 is SYDVKM in the germline V gene.

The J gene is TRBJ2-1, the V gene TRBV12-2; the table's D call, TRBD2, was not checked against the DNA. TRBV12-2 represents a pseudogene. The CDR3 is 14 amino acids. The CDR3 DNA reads TGTGCAAGGCGGGAGCGGGGGTTAAACAATGAGCAGTTCTTC. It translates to CARRERGLNNEQFF.

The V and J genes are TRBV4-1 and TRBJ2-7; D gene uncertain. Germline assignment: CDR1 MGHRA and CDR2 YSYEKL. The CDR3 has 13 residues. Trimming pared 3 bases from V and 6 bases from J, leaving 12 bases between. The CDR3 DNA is TGCGCCAGCAGCCATCTAGGGCTTGCCGAGCAGTACTTC. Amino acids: CASSHLGLAEQYF.

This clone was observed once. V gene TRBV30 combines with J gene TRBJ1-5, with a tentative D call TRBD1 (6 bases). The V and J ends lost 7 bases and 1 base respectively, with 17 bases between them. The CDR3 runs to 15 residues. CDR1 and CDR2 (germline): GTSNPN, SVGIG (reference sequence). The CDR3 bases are TGTGCCTTCCGAGGGGAGGGGGTGAGCAATCAGCCCCAGCATTTT. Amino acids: CAFRGEGVSNQPQHF.

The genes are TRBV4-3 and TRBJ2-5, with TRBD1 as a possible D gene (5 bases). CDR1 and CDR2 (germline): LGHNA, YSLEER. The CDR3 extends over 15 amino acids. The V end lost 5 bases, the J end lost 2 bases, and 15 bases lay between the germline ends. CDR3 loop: CASSGSLGLQETQYF. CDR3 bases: TGCGCCAGCAGCGGTTCCTTGGGGCTTCAAGAGACCCAGTACTTC.